This T cell receptor beta chain was retrieved from a study of cytomegalovirus exposure and HLA in healthy donors. Study findings and constraints: Overall, roughly 160 TCR beta chains were annotated as cytomegalovirus-associated.

PCR primers comprised 60 Vbeta and 13 Jbeta primers. The method was immunoSEQ multiplex PCR; TCRdb's version includes in-frame clones alone and lacks a portion of them. The table includes about 90,000 clones, 50% to 75% detected once. Worth noting for this clone: Its antigen is currently unknown.

With V trimmed by 1 base and J by 5 bases, 13 bases remained unmatched. From germline, CDR1 is MGHRA and CDR2 YSYEKL. This CDR3 contains 17 residues. This sequence was found in a man aged 30-40 years in good health and CMV-seronegative. Sequencing was done on a sample of PBMCs. The rearrangement uses TRBV4-1 and TRBJ2-5, with 7 positions matching TRBD2. CDR3 sequence reads: CASSQVSMLAGGETQYF. CDR3 sequence (DNA): TGCGCCAGCAGCCAAGTTAGTATGCTAGCCGGGGGGGAGACCCAGTACTTC.